The 21 T cell receptor beta chains below were found in one sample sequenced in a study of T cell repertoires in cytomegalovirus infection. A single record per CDR3 protein comes from TCRdb applying MiXCR to the reads. The data hold about 900,000 distinct CDR3 sequences, with around 30% observed a single time. These receptors' targets are unknown. Here the sequenced sample was cultured CD8+ T cells from PBMCs, taken from culture after CMV antigen stimulation. The origin of the receptors is a human donor in good health (CMV status not recorded). Some clones in this sample may be carry-over from other donors' samples.

In its sample, this clonotype was seen many times. V and J are TRBV27 and TRBJ2-2; D is unresolved. This CDR3 is 14 amino acids long. V was pared by 6 bases and J by 8 bases, with 16 bases between. The germline CDR1 and CDR2 sequences are MNHEY and SMNVEV (reference sequence). The CDR3 protein is CASSSAPYSGELFF. CDR3 bases: TGTGCCAGCAGCTCCGCCCCCTATAGTGGGGAGCTGTTTTTT.

The chain employs TRBV6-5 and TRBJ2-1; D is ambiguous. Between the trimmed V and J ends, which lost 0 bases and 7 bases, there was a span of 13 bases. Germline V gene sequence: CDR1 MNHEY, CDR2 SVGAGI. The CDR3 is 15 amino acids. In nucleotides, the CDR3 is TGTGCCAGCAGTTACTCAGGGATACGGCTTAATGAGCAGTTCTTC. Amino acids: CASSYSGIRLNEQFF.

The chain couples TRBV7-9 to TRBJ1-4; a possible D gene is TRBD1 (5 bases). Germline assignment: CDR1 SEHNR and CDR2 FQNEAQ (reference sequence). There are 17 residues in the CDR3. Trimming took off 2 bases at V and 0 bases at J, with 13 bases between the two ends. In DNA form, the CDR3 reads TGTGCCAGCAGCTTAAAAGGCAGGGCTGCAACTAATGAAAAACTGTTTTTT. It is translated as CASSLKGRAATNEKLFF.

The V gene is TRBV6-5, the J gene TRBJ1-3; TRBD1 matches at 9 bases. The germline V gene encodes CDR1 MNHEY and CDR2 SVGAGI. The CDR3 is 15 amino acids. V lost 2 bases, J lost 8 bases, and 7 bases stayed unmatched. The CDR3 region is CASSYTGGAGDTIYF. The CDR3 DNA is TGTGCCAGCAGTTACACAGGGGGCGCCGGGGACACCATATATTTT.

In its sample, this clonotype was seen once. V usage is TRBV27 and J usage is TRBJ1-1; D remains ambiguous. CDR1 and CDR2 (germline): MNHEY, SMNVEV (reference sequence). This CDR3 is built from 14 residues. Trimming took off 5 bases at V and 4 bases at J, with 14 bases between the two ends. The CDR3: CASSGLDWSTEAFF. The CDR3 region has the DNA TGTGCCAGCAGTGGTCTCGATTGGAGCACTGAAGCTTTCTTT.

The table lists this clonotype with a few counts. V and J are TRBV27 and TRBJ1-2; a possible D gene is TRBD1 (5 bases). The ends were cut back, 8 bases at V and 5 bases at J, with 27 bases in the middle. Germline-derived CDR1 and CDR2 are MNHEY and SMNVEV (reference sequence). The CDR3 contains 17 residues. The CDR3 DNA is TGTGCCAGCTCCCCCCTCAGTCCGTCGGGGGGTCGATATGGCTACACCTTC. It codes for CASSPLSPSGGRYGYTF.

This clonotype was seen at least ten times. This rearrangement joins TRBV7-6 to TRBJ2-1; 10 nucleotides match TRBD2. There are 15 residues in the CDR3. After removal of 5 bases from V and 4 bases from J, the junction contained 5 bases not matched to a gene. Per the germline V gene, CDR1 is SGHVS and CDR2 is FNYEAQ. This chain's CDR3 is CASSRSGGLYNEQFF. The CDR3 region has the DNA TGTGCCAGCAGCCGTAGCGGGGGGCTATACAATGAGCAGTTCTTC. The full variable domain, rest sourced from reference TRBV7-6 and TRBJ2-1, is GAGVSQSPRYKVTKRGQDVALRCDPISGHVSLYWYRQALGQGPEFLTYFNYEAQQDKSGLPNDRFSAERPEGSISTLTIQRTEQRDSAMYRCASSRSGGLYNEQFFGPGTRLTVL.

In this sample, this clonotype turned up many times. CDR3 coding DNA: TGTGCCAGCAGCTTGGCGCGGGATTTGGATACGCAGTATTTT. It yields the protein CASSLARDLDTQYF. The rearrangement joins TRBV7-6 to TRBJ2-3, with D possibly TRBD2 on 6 matching bases. V gave up 3 bases and J gave up 6 bases, with 13 bases separating them. CDR3 size: 14 residues. The germline CDR1 and CDR2 sequences are SGHVS and FNYEAQ.

This clonotype is a singleton in its sample. The chain uses TRBV29-1 and TRBJ1-1, with TRBD1 identical over 8 bases. V was pared by 5 bases and J by 8 bases, with 4 bases of the junction left unmatched. The germline V gene has CDR1 SQVTM and CDR2 ANQGSEA. This CDR3 region has 11 residues. The CDR3 DNA is TGCAGCGTTCCTGACAGGGGCGAAGCTTTCTTT. Translation gives CSVPDRGEAFF.

This clonotype was counted only a few times. This chain links TRBV27 with TRBJ2-3; D not resolved. V gave up 8 bases and J gave up 0 bases, with 12 bases separating them. The CDR3 runs 14 residues. CDR1 and CDR2 from the germline V gene are MNHEY and SMNVEV (reference sequence). The CDR3 spells CASRPLPSTDTQYF. The CDR3 DNA follows: TGTGCCAGCCGTCCTCTCCCTAGCACAGATACGCAGTATTTT.

V and J are TRBV15 and TRBJ1-1, with 10 nucleotides matching TRBD1. The CDR3 has 14 residues. Germline trimming cut 3 bases from V and 9 bases from J; bases unmatched to any gene: 7. The germline V gene has CDR1 LNHNV and CDR2 YYDKDF (reference sequence). In DNA form, the CDR3 reads TGTGCCACCAGCAGTGCTCGGACAGGGGGTAAAGCTTTCTTT. It codes for CATSSARTGGKAFF.

Comment on this clonotype: At one of its ends the junction is not consistent with the germline gene, which may arise from a read error. The V and J genes are TRBV20-1 and TRBJ2-5, with D perhaps given as TRBD1 or TRBD2 (6 bases each). The CDR3 totals 16 residues. Germline values: CDR1 DFQATT, CDR2 SNEGSKA (reference sequence). CDR3 bases: TGCAGTGCTACCCAAGGGGGGTATCGGCGCACAGAGACCAAGTACTTC. This gives the protein CSATQGGYRRTETKYF.

This clonotype has a handful of counts. The chain couples TRBV25-1 to TRBJ1-1; no definite D call. Germline V gene data show CDR1 as MGHDK and CDR2 as SYGVNS. V shed 4 bases and J shed 6 bases, with 15 bases lying between them. CDR3 length: 14 residues. The CDR3 loop is CASSGRGSNAEAFF. CDR3 coding DNA: TGTGCCAGCAGTGGCAGAGGTAGTAACGCTGAAGCTTTCTTT.

This clonotype was seen more than once but under ten times. J is TRBJ1-1 and V is TRBV6-2 or TRBV6-3; D perhaps matches TRBD1 (6 bases). Deletions cut 1 base from V and 2 bases from J, with 11 bases between. The germline V gene has CDR1 MNHEY and CDR2 SVGEGT. This CDR3 has 15 amino acids. The CDR3 DNA follows: TGTGCCAGCAGTTACTTCGGGGGCGTAAACACTGAAGCTTTCTTT. This codes for CASSYFGGVNTEAFF.

This clonotype was observed a few times. V usage is TRBV7-9 and J usage is TRBJ2-1, with no clear D. The V end lost 5 bases, the J end lost 3 bases, and 11 bases lay between the germline ends. The germline CDR1 and CDR2 sequences are SEHNR and FQNEAQ (reference sequence). The CDR3 is 14 amino acids. The CDR3 here is CASSPPDLYNEQFF. As DNA, the CDR3 is TGTGCCAGCAGCCCCCCGGACCTCTACAATGAGCAGTTCTTC.

This clonotype was seen more than once but under ten times. J is TRBJ2-7 and V is TRBV20-1, with D tentatively TRBD1 (6 bases). Trimming pared 0 bases from V and 9 bases from J, leaving 15 bases between. This CDR3 region has 13 residues. Germline V lookup: CDR1 DFQATT, CDR2 SNEGSKA (reference sequence). The chain's CDR3 is CSARDLGGIGQYF. As DNA, the CDR3 is TGCAGTGCTAGAGATCTAGGGGGAATCGGGCAGTACTTC.

This chain uses TRBV4-3 with TRBJ2-2; D is ambiguous. The CDR3 is made up of 16 amino acids. The V gene's germline CDR1 is LGHNA and CDR2 YSLEER. Trimming left V 0 bases short and J 3 bases short, with 11 bases between. The CDR3 sequence: CASSQDEATYTGELFF. The CDR3 coding sequence is TGCGCCAGCAGCCAAGACGAGGCCACTTACACCGGGGAGCTGTTTTTT.

This clonotype showed up many times. The V gene is TRBV7-3, the J gene TRBJ2-2, with D perhaps matching TRBD1 or TRBD2 (7 bases each). The CDR3 contains 13 residues. The ends were cut back, 5 bases at V and 9 bases at J, with 13 bases in the middle. Germline lookup yields CDR1 SGHTA and CDR2 FQGTGA. The CDR3 is CASSPGGDRELFF. The CDR3 DNA reads as TGTGCCAGCAGCCCAGGGGGGGACCGGGAGCTGTTTTTT.

This chain joins TRBV9 and TRBJ2-7; D is possibly TRBD1 (6 bases). V gave up 3 bases and J gave up 3 bases, with 10 bases separating them. Germline V gene lookup returns CDR1 SGDLS and CDR2 YYNGEE. The CDR3 covers 13 residues. In DNA form, the CDR3 reads TGTGCCAGCAGCGGACAGGCCTTCTACGAGCAGTACGTC. Translated: CASSGQAFYEQYV.

The rearrangement links TRBV6-5 to TRBJ2-3; no firm D call. CDR3 length: 16 residues. V was shortened by 0 bases and J by 2 bases, with 12 bases between the two germline ends. The germline CDR1 and CDR2 sequences are MNHEY and SVGAGI. The CDR3 sequence: CASSYSAPPITDTQYF. The CDR3 region has the DNA TGTGCCAGCAGTTACTCCGCGCCTCCGATCACAGATACGCAGTATTTT.

The V and J genes are TRBV29-1 and TRBJ2-1; TRBD2 is a possible D gene (5 bases). Looked up from germline, CDR1 is SQVTM and CDR2 is ANQGSEA. The CDR3 runs 13 residues. Trimming pared 0 bases from V and 8 bases from J, leaving 11 bases between. Written as DNA, the CDR3 is TGCAGCGTTGAAGATCGGGGAAGGGATGAGCAGTTCTTC. Translated: CSVEDRGRDEQFF.